These 29 T cell receptor beta chains originate from one sample sequenced in a study of regulatory and conventional T cells in RAG deficiency. Genomic DNA came from blood conventional CD4+ T cells gated CD25-low CD127-high. Here immunoSEQ multiplex PCR was the method, and the copy in TCRdb shows in-frame clones only, minus some. The data contain some 8,800 clones, just under 95% of them singletons. Sequenced sample: CD4+ effector T cells sorted from blood. These receptors were taken from a human donor with RAG deficiency presenting as severe combined immunodeficiency.

This chain's CDR3 is CASSLARENTQYF. The CDR3 DNA reads as TGTGCCAGCAGCTTAGCAAGGGAAAATACGCAGTATTTT. This rearrangement joins TRBV7-2 to TRBJ2-3, with D unclear. The CDR3 has 13 residues. The germline CDR1 and CDR2 sequences are SGHTA and FQGNSA. Deletions cut 0 bases from V and 7 bases from J, with 8 bases between.

This clone was recorded once. The gene calls are TRBV7-2 and TRBJ1-5; a weak D match, TRBD1 (5 bases). Looked up from germline, CDR1 is SGHTA and CDR2 is FQGNSA. The ends were cut back, 0 bases at V and 5 bases at J, with 8 bases in the middle. The length of the CDR3 is 14 residues. The CDR3 is CASSLAVGDQPQHF. In nucleotides, the CDR3 is TGTGCCAGCAGCTTAGCGGTAGGGGATCAGCCCCAGCATTTT.

The V and J genes are TRBV5-1 and TRBJ2-3; 7 bases are shared with TRBD1. Germline values: CDR1 SGHRS, CDR2 YFSETQ. The length of the CDR3 is 14 residues. Trimming cost V 4 bases and J 1 base; bases outside gene matches: 3. The CDR3 DNA reads as TGCGCCAGCAGCCCCGGACAGGGCACAGATACGCAGTATTTT. It specifies CASSPGQGTDTQYF.

The chain employs TRBV10-3 and TRBJ2-7; 10 nucleotides agree with TRBD1. Germline CDR1 reads ENHRY; CDR2 reads SYGVKD. The CDR3 sequence is 15 residues long. V shed 2 bases and J 6 bases; nucleotides not matched to a gene: 7. The CDR3 here is CAISEPRDRGPEQYF. The CDR3 region has the DNA TGTGCCATCAGTGAGCCTAGGGACAGGGGTCCCGAGCAGTACTTC.

The chain carries TRBV7-9 and TRBJ1-2; 8 nucleotides match TRBD1. Trimming took 3 bases from V and 8 from J; bases not matched to a gene: 8. Germline V gives CDR1 SEHNR, CDR2 FQNEAQ (reference sequence). This CDR3 spans 14 amino acids. The CDR3 DNA reads TGTGCCAGCAGCTTGCTCGGAACAGGGGGAGGCTACACCTTC. This encodes CASSLLGTGGGYTF.

The chain combines TRBV4-1 with TRBJ2-3, with TRBD1 identical over 7 bases. V lost 3 bases to trimming and J lost 0 bases; unmatched junction nucleotides: 6. Looked up from germline, CDR1 is MGHRA and CDR2 is YSYEKL. This CDR3 is 16 amino acids long. Here the CDR3 reads CASSQQPTGSTDTQYF. DNA for the CDR3: TGCGCCAGCAGCCAGCAGCCGACAGGGAGCACAGATACGCAGTATTTT.

The chain carries TRBV7-2 and TRBJ2-5, with a possible D match to TRBD2 (7 bases). V was clipped by 0 bases and J by 2 bases, with 10 bases between them. The CDR3 extends over 15 amino acids. The germline V gene encodes CDR1 SGHTA and CDR2 FQGNSA. Written as DNA, the CDR3 is TGTGCCAGCAGCTTAGCGGGGGGGCGTCAAGAGACCCAGTACTTC. It yields the protein CASSLAGGRQETQYF.

The chain links TRBV5-1 to TRBJ2-7; no clear D gene. V dropped 0 bases and J dropped 2 bases, with 3 bases sitting between them. The CDR3 loop spans 12 amino acids. In germline, CDR1 is SGHRS, CDR2 YFSETQ. The chain's CDR3 is CASSLETYEQYF. The CDR3, as DNA: TGCGCCAGCAGCTTGGAAACCTACGAGCAGTACTTC. Supplemented by reference TRBV5-1 and TRBJ2-7, the full variable domain reads KAGVTQTPRYLIKTRGQQVTLSCSPISGHRSVSWYQQTPGQGLQFLFEYFSETQRNKGNFPGRFSGRQFSNSRSEMNVSTLELGDSALYLCASSLETYEQYFGPGTRLTVT.

The rearrangement links TRBV9 to TRBJ2-3; the D gene is possibly TRBD1 (5 bases). Germline CDR1 reads SGDLS; CDR2 reads YYNGEE. This CDR3 has 13 amino acids. The V end lost 2 bases, the J end lost 4 bases, and 8 bases lay between the germline ends. In DNA form, the CDR3 reads TGTGCCAGCAGCGTGGTAGGGGCAGATACGCAGTATTTT. Amino acids: CASSVVGADTQYF. Using reference TRBV9 and TRBJ2-3 for the parts outside the CDR3, the full variable domain is DSGVTQTPKHLITATGQRVTLRCSPRSGDLSVYWYQQSLDQGLQFLIQYYNGEERAKGNILERFSAQQFPDLHSELNLSSLELGDSALYFCASSVVGADTQYFGPGTRLTVL.

This clone was detected once. The CDR3 DNA follows: TGTGCCAGCAGCGCCTATCCCCGGGGGCCCCTGTTTTTT. Its protein product is CASSAYPRGPLFF. V gene TRBV9 combines with J gene TRBJ1-4; the D gene is possibly TRBD1 (6 bases). Deletions cut 3 bases from V and 14 bases from J, with 17 bases between. The CDR3 extends over 13 amino acids. Germline CDR1 is SGDLS and CDR2 is YYNGEE. The whole variable domain, filled in from reference TRBV9 and TRBJ1-4, reads DSGVTQTPKHLITATGQRVTLRCSPRSGDLSVYWYQQSLDQGLQFLIQYYNGEERAKGNILERFSAQQFPDLHSELNLSSLELGDSALYFCASSAYPRGPLFFGSGTQLSVL.

V usage is TRBV7-3 and J usage is TRBJ2-2; D remains unclear. CDR3 length: 14 amino acids. The ends were cut back, 2 bases at V and 1 base at J, with 5 bases in the middle. Germline-derived CDR1 and CDR2 are SGHTA and FQGTGA. This CDR3 is CASSLSGNTGELFF. The CDR3 coding sequence is TGTGCCAGCAGCTTATCTGGGAACACCGGGGAGCTGTTTTTT.

The chain employs TRBV9 and TRBJ2-7; D is undetermined. V was pared by 0 bases and J by 2 bases, with 12 bases between. CDR3 length: 15 amino acids. The germline V gene has CDR1 SGDLS and CDR2 YYNGEE. The CDR3 bases are TGTGCCAGCAGCGTAGAGGCCCGGGCGACCTACGAGCAGTACTTC. Translation: CASSVEARATYEQYF. Complete variable domain (other parts from reference TRBV9 and TRBJ2-7): DSGVTQTPKHLITATGQRVTLRCSPRSGDLSVYWYQQSLDQGLQFLIQYYNGEERAKGNILERFSAQQFPDLHSELNLSSLELGDSALYFCASSVEARATYEQYFGPGTRLTVT.

The genes are TRBV6-6 and TRBJ2-2, with no clear D. Germline CDR1 reads MNHNY; CDR2 reads SVGAGI (reference sequence). This CDR3 is built from 13 residues. The V and J ends lost 6 bases and 0 bases respectively, with 5 bases between them. This CDR3 is CASRDSNTGELFF. The CDR3 bases are TGTGCCAGCAGAGACTCGAACACCGGGGAGCTGTTTTTT.

This chain joins TRBV30 and TRBJ2-7, with D hard to call. CDR3 size: 12 residues. The germline V gene encodes CDR1 GTSNPN and CDR2 SVGIG (reference sequence). V was clipped by 3 bases and J by 0 bases, with 6 bases between them. CDR3 sequence reads: CAWRQSSYEQYF. The CDR3 nucleotides are TGTGCCTGGAGACAGTCCTCCTACGAGCAGTACTTC.

V usage is TRBV9 and J usage is TRBJ2-1; possible D gene TRBD2, 5 bases. Trimming took off 3 bases at V and 4 bases at J, with 8 bases between the two ends. The CDR3 sequence is 13 residues long. CDR1 is SGDLS, CDR2 YYNGEE, per germline. CDR3 residues: CASSGRNYNEQFF. The CDR3 DNA reads as TGTGCCAGCAGCGGGAGGAATTACAATGAGCAGTTCTTC.

This chain connects TRBV12-5 to TRBJ1-1; 9 bases agree with TRBD1. V dropped 1 base and J dropped 1; count of bases not matched to a gene: 1. The CDR3 length is 15 residues. In germline, CDR1 is LGHNT, CDR2 FRNRAP. The CDR3 is CASGLGQGENTEAFF. CDR3 DNA: TGTGCTAGTGGTTTGGGACAGGGGGAGAACACTGAAGCTTTCTTT.

The chain has TRBV4-3 and TRBJ2-5; D gene uncertain. Germline lookup yields CDR1 LGHNA and CDR2 YSLEER. Trimming shortened V by 0 bases and J by 4 bases, and 12 bases separated the two germline ends. This CDR3 region has 15 residues. The CDR3 DNA sequence: TGCGCCAGCAGCCAAGAGGTACAGAGGAGAGAGACCCAGTACTTC. This translates into CASSQEVQRRETQYF.

This clone came up once. V gene TRBV5-4 combines with J gene TRBJ1-3; 10 bases align to TRBD1. CDR1 and CDR2 (germline): SGHNT, YYREEE (reference sequence). The CDR3 extends over 14 amino acids. J was trimmed by 9 bases and V by 4 bases; bases with no gene match: 7. The CDR3 DNA is TGTGCCAGCAGCCCGGGACAGGGGTTGACCACCATATATTTT. It yields the protein CASSPGQGLTTIYF.

The chain has TRBV19 and TRBJ2-6; D is unresolved. The V and J ends lost 1 base and 10 bases respectively, with 5 bases between them. The CDR3 loop spans 12 amino acids. From germline, CDR1 is LNHDA and CDR2 SQIVND (reference sequence). The CDR3 bases are TGTGCCAGTAGTATAGCTGCAAACGTCCTGACTTTC. Translating gives CASSIAANVLTF. Complete variable domain (other parts from reference TRBV19 and TRBJ2-6): DGGITQSPKYLFRKEGQNVTLSCEQNLNHDAMYWYRQDPGQGLRLIYYSQIVNDFQKGDIAEGYSVSREKKESFPLTVTSAQKNPTAFYLCASSIAANVLTFGAGSRLTVL.

The rearrangement links TRBV7-2 to TRBJ1-2, with 10 bases lining up with TRBD1. CDR3 length: 13 amino acids. The germline V gene has CDR1 SGHTA and CDR2 FQGNSA. The V gene end was trimmed by 5 bases and the J gene end by 10 bases; junction bases not matched to a gene: 7. The CDR3 nucleotides are TGTGCCAGCAGCGACACCGGGACAGGGGACTACACCTTC. Translating gives CASSDTGTGDYTF.

The rearrangement uses TRBV6-1 and TRBJ2-6; no clear D. CDR1 MNHNS and CDR2 SASEGT come from the germline V gene. The CDR3 extends over 13 amino acids. Trimming pared 5 bases from V and 0 bases from J, leaving 2 bases between. The CDR3: CASSFSGANVLTF. The CDR3 coding sequence is TGTGCCAGCAGTTTCTCTGGGGCCAACGTCCTGACTTTC.

This chain links TRBV15 with TRBJ2-1; tentative D call: TRBD2 (6 bases). The CDR3 is made up of 13 amino acids. Germline CDR1 reads LNHNV; CDR2 reads YYDKDF (reference sequence). The germline V and J ends were trimmed by 4 bases and 2 bases, with 6 bases remaining between them. The CDR3 here is CATSKRAYNEQFF. The DNA of the CDR3 is TGTGCCACCAGCAAGCGGGCCTACAATGAGCAGTTCTTC.

This clone was counted a single time. This chain connects TRBV6-6 to TRBJ2-7; D tentatively fits TRBD1 or TRBD2 (5 bases each). The V gene lost 0 bases and the J gene lost 2 bases, with 11 bases spanning the gap. The CDR3 consists of 15 residues. The germline CDR1 and CDR2 sequences are MNHNY and SVGAGI (reference sequence). CDR3 loop: CASSYSSGRTYEQYF. The CDR3 region has the DNA TGTGCCAGCAGTTACTCCTCGGGGCGCACCTACGAGCAGTACTTC.

The chain combines TRBV19 with TRBJ2-7, with a tentative D call TRBD1 (5 bases). The CDR3 has 15 residues. From germline, CDR1 is LNHDA and CDR2 SQIVND (reference sequence). The germline V and J ends were trimmed by 5 bases and 0 bases, with 14 bases remaining between them. This CDR3 reads CASSHRQRSSYEQYF. As DNA, the CDR3 is TGTGCCAGTAGTCACCGACAGCGTAGCTCCTACGAGCAGTACTTC.

The chain recombines TRBV6-4 with TRBJ2-5; D perhaps matches TRBD1 (5 bases). V lost 4 bases, J lost 3 bases, and 9 bases lay in between. The CDR3 totals 13 residues. Germline CDR1 reads MRHNA; CDR2 reads SNTAGT. CDR3 in amino acids: CASSVRVKETQYF. CDR3 coding DNA: TGTGCCAGCAGTGTCAGGGTTAAAGAGACCCAGTACTTC.

This clone was counted once. This chain links TRBV5-4 with TRBJ1-2, with D perhaps matching TRBD1 (5 bases). This CDR3 is built from 14 residues. CDR1 and CDR2 (germline): SGHNT, YYREEE (reference sequence). V was pared by 10 bases and J by 2 bases, with 18 bases between. The CDR3 loop is CAGNRDPGNYGYTF. The CDR3 DNA sequence: TGTGCCGGGAACCGGGACCCAGGGAACTATGGCTACACCTTC.

CDR3 sequence: CASSIRGQGYEQYF. The CDR3 DNA follows: TGTGCCAGCAGCATACGAGGACAGGGATACGAGCAGTACTTC. The chain links TRBV7-8 to TRBJ2-7; 8 bases line up with TRBD1. Germline V CDR1 and CDR2: SGHVS, FQNEAQ. The J segment lost 4 bases and the V segment lost 5 bases, leaving 7 bases of the junction unmatched. The CDR3 extends over 14 amino acids.

The chain is built from TRBV7-2 and TRBJ2-1; 9 bases line up with TRBD1. V dropped 6 bases and J dropped 6; count of bases not matched to a gene: 9. Germline V gives CDR1 SGHTA, CDR2 FQGNSA. This CDR3 comprises 15 residues. CDR3 loop: CASRPGTGRGNEQFF. The CDR3 region has the DNA TGTGCCAGCAGGCCAGGGACAGGGAGGGGCAATGAGCAGTTCTTC.

V and J are TRBV30 and TRBJ2-4; D gene ambiguous. Germline loops: CDR1 GTSNPN, CDR2 SVGIG (reference sequence). Trimming left V 8 bases short and J 1 base short, with 12 bases between. The CDR3 has 13 amino acids. Here the CDR3 DNA reads TGTGCCGCCTACTCCAATGCCAAAAACATTCAGTACTTC. Translated, it gives CAAYSNAKNIQYF.